This T cell receptor (beta chain) came from a study of identical twins. The CDR3 has 15 amino acids. Trimming cost V 1 base and J 0 bases, with 7 bases left between them. Germline V lookup: CDR1 MNHEY, CDR2 SMNVEV (reference sequence). The sample holds a few counts of this clonotype. Its antigen remains unknown. TCRdb independently ran MiXCR on the 5' RACE reads; one entry per CDR3 protein. The sample shows some 500,000 distinct CDR3 sequences, more than 9% of them seen only once. The study, taken as a whole, reports: Whereas memory repertoires showed no such difference, abundant cord blood beta clonotypes carried fewer insertions. Without tracking the same donors, conclusions rested on cross-sectional statistical analysis. Analyses of zero insertions could be partly confounded by invariant MAIT and iNKT cells.

The sample also formed part of further work on yellow fever vaccine responses in identical twins. In that study: Reportedly, the response of twins' T cells to the vaccine seemed partly convergent, partly personalized.

Input material: PBMCs. The chain joins TRBV27 to TRBJ1-5; unclear D gene. The clonotype was recovered from a woman between 18 and 29 years old in good health. The CDR3: CASSLFTGSNQPQHF. The CDR3 region has the DNA TGTGCCAGCAGTTTATTCACCGGTAGCAATCAGCCCCAGCATTTT.